The entry that follows covers one T cell receptor beta chain sequence. Its antigen is unknown. No base-level quality is on record; no much larger clone is a single base apart. Taken with the paper, the label for time point translates to: sample taken at primary tumor resection. Without any cell sorting, TCR sequencing was performed on whole RNA extracted either from tumor and nontumor lung tissue or from cryopreserved PBMC samples. The donors were about 65 patients from the lung TRACERx cohort who had early-stage, untreated non-small cell lung cancer. Only patients for whom sufficient RNA was available from at least two tumor regions were selected for TCR sequencing. Libraries were constructed by 5' RACE. Data came from a NextSeq 500. To allow correction of PCR and sequencing errors, the TCR library protocol tagged every TCR cDNA molecule with a unique molecular identifier. In the paper's pipeline: Decombinator tools were used for TCR identification, UMI-based error correction and CDR3 extraction. Expanded TCRs were defined as those above a frequency of 2 per 1,000, corresponding to the top 1% of the tumor frequency distribution. Rényi diversity was computed with the R vegan package after subsampling each repertoire 100 times to 5,000 TCRs. CDR3 similarity networks were built from amino acid triplet string-kernel similarity, connecting CDR3s with pairwise similarity above 0.82. TCRdb reprocessing: public reads trimmed at Q25 with fastp, clones called with MiXCR, in-frame beta chains kept. Rows matching on CDR3 protein sequence are summarized as one entry with the most common DNA and genes. The V and J calls were determined by TCRdb, not by the authors. The sample table holds almost 75,000 distinct CDR3 sequences, of which roughly 13% were seen once. Clones ranked in the top ten supply 7.2% of the sample.

This entry is derived from a study of spatial heterogeneity in lung cancer (dated by TCRdb to about 2019). At the level of the whole study: Beta-chain transcripts were consistently detected in greater numbers than alpha-chain transcripts, which likely reflects a higher abundance of beta-chain transcripts. At surgery, both alpha and beta chains were TCR-sequenced in under 250 tumor regions, fewer than 85 matched nontumor lung samples and around 50 PBMC samples. In the raw uncorrected reads, each unique combination of TCR and UMI appeared more than ten times on average. TCR repertoire features were related to nonsynonymous mutation counts determined by whole-exome sequencing of tumor tissue. In non-small cell lung cancer, the study quantitatively compared TCR alpha and beta repertoires across several tumor regions, matched nontumor lung, and blood.

V and J lose 3 bases and 7 bases, and a span of 24 bases separates them. Including cysteine and phenylalanine, the CDR3 has 18 amino acids. Kept here is only the CDR3 DNA, which spans 54 bases and is read in frame from base 1. The germline V gene specifies SGHTA as CDR1 and FQGNSA as CDR2. General conclusions and limits of the study: Ubiquitous expanded tumor TCRs were detected in blood more often at tumor resection than at routine follow-up. Additional single-cell paired TCR alpha and beta sequencing was considered necessary to confirm, at a functional level, the hypothesis that regional TCRs recognize regional mutations.

The clonotype comes from a male donor with early-stage non-small cell lung cancer. The sample consisted of PBMCs, taken at surgery. This sequence uses TRBV7-2 and TRBJ2-2, with a weak D call of TRBD2 (7 bases match). The base sequence is TGTGCCAGCAGCTTCCCCGTTAGGGGGGAGGGGCAGGACGGGGAGCTGTTTTTT. It codes for CASSFPVRGEGQDGELFF.